Each of the 20 T cell receptor beta chains below was sequenced from the same sample in a study of cytomegalovirus exposure and HLA in healthy donors. This PCR relied on a set of 60 Vbeta primers and 13 Jbeta primers. Assay: immunoSEQ multiplex PCR; the TCRdb copy retains only in-frame clones and omits some. The sample includes approximately 88,000 clones, 70% to 90% of them seen just once. The sequenced material came from PBMCs. The receptors here all came from a man between 18 and 29 years old in good health and CMV-seronegative.

The V call is TRBV21-1, the J call TRBJ2-1; the table calls TRBD1, which could not be checked here. TRBV21-1 represents a pseudogene. This CDR3 is 16 amino acids long. In DNA, the CDR3 is TGTGCCAGCAGCGGGGGCAGTCTGAGCTCCTACAATGAGCAGTTCTTC. This translates into CASSGGSLSSYNEQFF.

The gene calls are TRBV12-5 and TRBJ1-4, with unresolved D. The CDR3 has 16 amino acids. V was trimmed by 2 bases and J by 2 bases, leaving 12 bases between them. CDR1 is LGHNT, CDR2 FRNRAP, per germline. Written as DNA, the CDR3 is TGTGCTAGTGGTTTGTCTTTGACGGAGACTAATGAAAAACTGTTTTTT. This gives the protein CASGLSLTETNEKLFF.

The V gene is TRBV6-6, the J gene TRBJ1-5, with TRBD1 as a possible D gene (6 bases). This CDR3 spans 13 amino acids. Trimming left V 8 bases short and J 1 base short, with 9 bases between. Germline V gene data show CDR1 as MNHNY and CDR2 as SVGAGI (reference sequence). Written as DNA, the CDR3 is TGTGCCAGCGCTGACAGGAGCAATCAGCCCCAGCATTTT. Its protein product is CASADRSNQPQHF.

This chain joins TRBV6-5 and TRBJ1-5, with D perhaps TRBD1 (5 bases). V lost 6 bases and J lost 7, with 13 bases in between. Per germline, CDR1 MNHEY and CDR2 SVGAGI. The CDR3 totals 13 residues. CDR3: CASSPGHFQPQHF. The CDR3 DNA reads TGTGCCAGCAGCCCTGGACATTTCCAGCCCCAGCATTTT.

The J gene is TRBJ2-7, the V gene TRBV5-1, with 11 bases identical to TRBD1. Germline V CDR1 and CDR2: SGHRS, YFSETQ. This CDR3 comprises 15 residues. V was pared by 2 bases and J by 5 bases, with 6 bases of the junction left unmatched. CDR3 nucleotides: TGCGCCAGCAGCTTAGAGGACAGGGGGCTGGACGAGCAGTACTTC. Amino acids: CASSLEDRGLDEQYF.

Worth noting for this clone: Sequence at one end of the junction differs from germline and may be a read error. Additional DNA sequences in this sample encode the identical CDR3. CDR3 loop: CATSRDSTFQETQYF. In nucleotides, the CDR3 is TGCGCCACCAGCAGAGATAGTACGTTCCAAGAGACCCAGTACTTC. The rearrangement uses TRBV15 and TRBJ2-5; D call uncertain. This CDR3 has 15 residues. The germline V gene encodes CDR1 LNHNV and CDR2 YYDKDF (reference sequence).

The chain has TRBV19 and TRBJ2-3; a weak D match, TRBD1 (5 bases). Germline values: CDR1 LNHDA, CDR2 SQIVND (reference sequence). The CDR3 covers 15 residues. Trimming pared 5 bases from V and 2 bases from J, leaving 14 bases between. The CDR3 DNA reads as TGTGCCAGTAGTCAGGGCGACCCTATCACAGATACGCAGTATTTT. Protein product: CASSQGDPITDTQYF. The whole variable domain, remainder taken from reference TRBV19 and TRBJ2-3, is DGGITQSPKYLFRKEGQNVTLSCEQNLNHDAMYWYRQDPGQGLRLIYYSQIVNDFQKGDIAEGYSVSREKKESFPLTVTSAQKNPTAFYLCASSQGDPITDTQYFGPGTRLTVL.

V and J are TRBV10-3 and TRBJ2-2; D is perhaps TRBD1 (5 bases). The germline V gene encodes CDR1 ENHRY and CDR2 SYGVKD. The CDR3 totals 12 residues. V shed 11 bases and J shed 4 bases, with 11 bases lying between them. CDR3 sequence: CAVRQSTGELFF. DNA for the CDR3: TGTGCCGTACGACAGAGCACCGGGGAGCTGTTTTTT.

The V gene is TRBV6-1, the J gene TRBJ1-6, with 8 bases lining up with TRBD1. J lost 17 bases, V lost 6 bases, and 18 bases had no gene match. CDR1 and CDR2 from the germline V gene are MNHNS and SASEGT. The CDR3 has 15 amino acids. Here the CDR3 reads CASRVSGQGARWFHF. The DNA of the CDR3 is TGTGCCAGCAGGGTCTCGGGGCAGGGGGCCCGGTGGTTCCACTTT.

J is TRBJ2-7 and V is TRBV18, with TRBD1 identical over 9 bases. CDR1 is KGHSH, CDR2 LQKENI, per germline. The CDR3 is made up of 16 amino acids. V was clipped by 1 base and J by 1 base; unmatched bases: 5. CDR3 in amino acids: CASSPRGTGRSYEQYF. The CDR3 nucleotides read TGTGCCAGCTCACCACGGGGGACAGGGAGATCCTACGAGCAGTACTTC.

This clone was detected only once. One junction end disagrees with the germline gene, perhaps due to a read error. Other DNA variants within this sample encode the same CDR3. The chain couples TRBV19 to TRBJ1-1; 9 positions match TRBD1. The CDR3 runs to 15 residues. The germline CDR1 and CDR2 sequences are LNHDA and SQIVND (reference sequence). The CDR3, as DNA: TGCGCCAGTAGAAGGACAGGGGCCAGTGGCACTGAAGCTTTCTTT. Encoded protein: CASRRTGASGTEAFF.

This chain links TRBV5-6 with TRBJ1-2; TRBD1 might be the D (6 bases). Trimming left V 3 bases short and J 7 bases short, with 19 bases between. Germline V gene sequence: CDR1 SGHDT, CDR2 YYEEEE. The CDR3 loop spans 15 amino acids. CDR3 sequence reads: CASSSLGGGIGGYTF. CDR3 nucleotide sequence: TGTGCCAGCAGCTCCCTGGGGGGGGGCATAGGTGGCTACACCTTC.

V usage is TRBV13 and J usage is TRBJ2-1; 10 bases are a match to TRBD2. Germline-derived CDR1 and CDR2 are PRHDT and FYEKMQ (reference sequence). This CDR3 is 19 amino acids long. V lost 5 bases, J lost 0 bases, and 13 bases stayed unmatched. The CDR3 sequence is CASSPGSGGAPFSYNEQFF. The CDR3 DNA is TGTGCCAGCAGCCCGGGGAGCGGGGGGGCTCCTTTCTCCTACAATGAGCAGTTCTTC.

The chain recombines TRBV5-4 with TRBJ2-5; TRBD2 is a possible D gene (5 bases). CDR1 is SGHNT, CDR2 YYREEE, per germline (reference sequence). This CDR3 contains 14 residues. The V end lost 1 base, the J end lost 1 base, and 8 bases lay between the germline ends. CDR3 coding DNA: TGTGCCAGCAGCTTGATGGCGGGCCAAGAGACCCAGTACTTC. Amino acids: CASSLMAGQETQYF.

This clone has more than one count but fewer than ten. The V gene is TRBV13, the J gene TRBJ1-2; 9 nucleotides agree with TRBD1. Germline values: CDR1 PRHDT, CDR2 FYEKMQ (reference sequence). V shed 0 bases and J 7 bases; nucleotides not matched to a gene: 18. CDR3 length equals 19 residues. CDR3 in amino acids: CASSLGRRTGESRSSGYTF. The CDR3 region has the DNA TGTGCCAGCAGCTTAGGGCGTAGGACAGGGGAGTCTCGGAGCAGTGGCTACACCTTC.

The chain is built from TRBV5-4 and TRBJ2-3, with a tentative D call TRBD2 (5 bases). The CDR3 contains 15 residues. Germline V gene sequence: CDR1 SGHNT, CDR2 YYREEE (reference sequence). The germline V and J ends were trimmed by 2 bases and 4 bases, with 14 bases remaining between them. The CDR3 reads CASSFLASPPDTQYF. The CDR3 bases are TGTGCCAGCAGCTTCCTAGCAAGCCCCCCAGATACGCAGTATTTT.

The CDR3 protein is CASNQGAGGANVLTF. The CDR3 nucleotides read TGTGCCAGCAATCAGGGGGCAGGAGGGGCCAACGTCCTGACTTTC. This chain links TRBV6-5 with TRBJ2-6; TRBD1 matches at 8 bases. The J segment lost 4 bases and the V segment lost 7 bases, leaving 6 bases of the junction unmatched. This CDR3 is built from 15 residues. CDR1 is MNHEY and CDR2 is SVGAGI in the germline V gene.

The chain uses TRBV7-9 and TRBJ2-3, with D possibly being TRBD1 (5 bases). This CDR3 is built from 14 residues. Trimming cost V 5 bases and J 2 bases, with 11 bases left between them. The germline V gene encodes CDR1 SEHNR and CDR2 FQNEAQ (reference sequence). DNA for the CDR3: TGTGCCAGCAGCCCGACAGAGACCACAGATACGCAGTATTTT. This gives the protein CASSPTETTDTQYF.

V and J are TRBV6-1 and TRBJ1-2; TRBD1 is a possible D gene (6 bases). The V and J ends lost 0 bases and 4 bases respectively, with 18 bases between them. This CDR3 has 17 residues. Per the germline V gene, CDR1 is MNHNS and CDR2 is SASEGT. The CDR3 DNA reads TGTGCCAGCAGTGAAGCGCTGACAGGTGGGGGTGGCTATGGCTACACCTTC. Its protein is CASSEALTGGGGYGYTF.

This sequence joins TRBV7-8 and TRBJ2-3, with TRBD2 matching 11 bases. The junction had 13 bases not matched to a gene; V was cut back by 4 bases and J by 4 bases. The CDR3 totals 18 residues. From germline, CDR1 is SGHVS and CDR2 FQNEAQ. CDR3 amino acids: CASSSKSSGGASADTQYF. CDR3 in DNA: TGTGCCAGCAGCTCGAAAAGTAGCGGGGGGGCCTCAGCAGATACGCAGTATTTT.